The 16 T cell receptor beta chains reported below all come from one sample, sequenced in a study of shared clonotypes between healthy human individuals. The data were produced by immunoSEQ multiplex PCR, yet TCRdb's version contains in-frame clones alone and is incomplete. Of around 720,000 clones detected, roughly 73% appear once; the ten largest clones hold around 1.8%. Material: memory CD4+ T cells sorted from blood. The subset: CD45RA-negative fraction. The receptor source for this set is a woman in her twenties or thirties in good health.

The rearrangement joins TRBV27 to TRBJ2-7, with TRBD2 identical over 8 bases. The CDR3 sequence is 17 residues long. Looked up from germline, CDR1 is MNHEY and CDR2 is SMNVEV (reference sequence). V shed 4 bases, J shed 2 bases, and the junction held 13 bases outside the gene matches. CDR3 DNA: TGTGCCAGCAGTTACTCCGGGACTAGGGGAGTCACCTACGAGCAGTACTTC. This gives the protein CASSYSGTRGVTYEQYF.

The chain is built from TRBV28 and TRBJ1-4, with a weak D call TRBD1 (6 bases). CDR3 size: 16 residues. Germline V lookup: CDR1 MDHEN, CDR2 SYDVKM. V lost 5 bases, J lost 8 bases, and 21 bases lay in between. As DNA, the CDR3 is TGTGCCAGCAGTCCGCCCCCCGGCAGGGGCTCAGAAAAACTGTTTTTT. Translated, it gives CASSPPPGRGSEKLFF. Full variable domain (missing parts from reference TRBV28 and TRBJ1-4): DVKVTQSSRYLVKRTGEKVFLECVQDMDHENMFWYRQDPGLGLRLIYFSYDVKMKEKGDIPEGYSVSREKKERFSLILESASTNQTSMYLCASSPPPGRGSEKLFFGSGTQLSVL.

This sequence joins TRBV21-1 and TRBJ2-7. TRBV21-1 represents a pseudogene. The CDR3 consists of 14 residues. The CDR3 sequence: CASSASGRPYEQYF. In nucleotides, the CDR3 is TGTGCCAGCAGCGCATCGGGACGGCCCTACGAGCAGTACTTC.

The CDR3, as DNA: TGTGCCAGTAGCTCGAACAGGGTGATGTATGATCAGCCCCAGCATTTT. Translation gives CASSSNRVMYDQPQHF. The chain recombines TRBV19 with TRBJ1-5; possible D gene TRBD1, 6 bases. This CDR3 region has 16 residues. Germline values: CDR1 LNHDA, CDR2 SQIVND (reference sequence). Trimming removed 6 bases at V and 5 bases at J, with 20 bases between. The full variable domain, in which reference TRBV19 and TRBJ1-5 provide the parts outside the CDR3, is DGGITQSPKYLFRKEGQNVTLSCEQNLNHDAMYWYRQDPGQGLRLIYYSQIVNDFQKGDIAEGYSVSREKKESFPLTVTSAQKNPTAFYLCASSSNRVMYDQPQHFGDGTRLSIL.

Points on this clone: The identical CDR3 is also encoded by other nucleotide sequences in the sample. The chain is built from TRBV7-9 and TRBJ2-2; the D is unclear. Germline V lookup: CDR1 SEHNR, CDR2 FQNEAQ (reference sequence). The CDR3 has 13 residues. Trimming removed 5 bases from V and 5 bases from J, with 9 bases in between. The CDR3 reads CASSPSGTGELFF. The CDR3 nucleotides read TGTGCCAGCAGCCCCAGTGGAACCGGGGAGCTGTTTTTT.

The rearrangement uses TRBV15 and TRBJ2-7; tentative D call: TRBD2 (5 bases). Trimming pared 0 bases from V and 2 bases from J, leaving 20 bases between. From germline, CDR1 is LNHNV and CDR2 YYDKDF (reference sequence). The CDR3 contains 18 residues. As DNA, the CDR3 is TGTGCCACCAGCAGAGATCGATTTACCTATGGGAGACCCTACGAGCAGTACTTC. Translated: CATSRDRFTYGRPYEQYF.

The chain couples TRBV14 to TRBJ2-1, with 9 bases that match TRBD2. The CDR3 is made up of 16 amino acids. V shed 0 bases and J 6 bases; nucleotides not matched to a gene: 6. The germline CDR1 and CDR2 sequences are SGHDN and FVKESK. The CDR3 DNA reads TGTGCCAGCAGCCAAGATAGCGGGGGTCTTATCAATGAGCAGTTCTTC. This sequence encodes CASSQDSGGLINEQFF. Based on the CDR3 plus reference TRBV14 and TRBJ2-1, the full variable domain is EAGVTQFPSHSVIEKGQTVTLRCDPISGHDNLYWYRRVMGKEIKFLLHFVKESKQDESGMPNNRFLAERTGGTYSTLKVQPAELEDSGVYFCASSQDSGGLINEQFFGPGTRLTVL.

CDR3 bases: TGTGCCAGCAGCCAAGATCCCTCTGGACTAGCGGGCCCAAAGTCCTACAATGAGCAGTTCTTC. Translated, it gives CASSQDPSGLAGPKSYNEQFF. This chain links TRBV4-2 with TRBJ2-1, with TRBD2 matching 11 bases. CDR1 LGHNA and CDR2 YNFKEQ come from the germline V gene. The V gene end was trimmed by 0 bases and the J gene end by 1 base; junction bases not matched to a gene: 14. The CDR3 totals 21 residues.

The chain uses TRBV28 and TRBJ2-7; a weak D match, TRBD2 (5 bases). V lost 6 bases and J lost 4, with 13 bases in between. The CDR3 consists of 13 residues. Germline CDR1 MDHEN, CDR2 SYDVKM. The CDR3 protein is CASRQPGIYEQYF. DNA for the CDR3: TGTGCCAGCAGACAACCGGGGATTTACGAGCAGTACTTC. Together with reference TRBV28 and TRBJ2-7, the CDR3 gives the full variable domain: DVKVTQSSRYLVKRTGEKVFLECVQDMDHENMFWYRQDPGLGLRLIYFSYDVKMKEKGDIPEGYSVSREKKERFSLILESASTNQTSMYLCASRQPGIYEQYFGPGTRLTVT.

This chain joins TRBV15 and TRBJ1-2; D is uncertain. Germline V gives CDR1 LNHNV, CDR2 YYDKDF (reference sequence). The CDR3 is 11 amino acids. Trimming stripped 6 bases from V and 12 bases from J, with 14 bases between. The CDR3 DNA is TGTGCCACCAGTATGGCGGGGAACCACACCTTC. This encodes CATSMAGNHTF.

The chain carries TRBV27 and TRBJ1-2, with D possibly TRBD1 on 5 matching bases. There are 12 residues in the CDR3. Germline V CDR1 and CDR2: MNHEY, SMNVEV (reference sequence). V was pared by 2 bases and J by 5 bases, with 6 bases between. The DNA for the CDR3 is TGTGCCAGCAGTTTAGCAGGGTATGGCTACACCTTC. As protein: CASSLAGYGYTF.

This clone turned up a few times. The chain joins TRBV6-6 to TRBJ1-1; D remains unclear. V was cut by 0 bases and J by 5 bases, with 10 bases left in between. CDR1 is MNHNY and CDR2 is SVGAGI in the germline V gene (reference sequence). The CDR3 contains 14 residues. The CDR3 DNA reads as TGTGCCAGCAGTTACTCGATAGTAGGAACTGAAGCTTTCTTT. Its translation: CASSYSIVGTEAFF.

The V gene is TRBV9, the J gene TRBJ1-2; TRBD1 matches at 7 bases. The CDR3 runs 15 residues. Germline CDR1 reads SGDLS; CDR2 reads YYNGEE. The V and J ends lost 0 bases and 2 bases, in that order; junction bases with no gene match: 4. CDR3 coding DNA: TGTGCCAGCAGCGTAGGGGACAGAGAGAACTATGGCTACACCTTC. Translated, it gives CASSVGDRENYGYTF.

V is TRBV7-3 and J is TRBJ2-2, with D possibly being TRBD2 (5 bases). V was clipped by 5 bases and J by 8 bases, with 15 bases between them. Per the germline V gene, CDR1 is SGHTA and CDR2 is FQGTGA. The CDR3 loop spans 14 amino acids. This chain's CDR3 is CASSRGSREGELFF. The CDR3 DNA is TGTGCCAGCAGCCGAGGGTCACGTGAGGGGGAGCTGTTTTTT.

The CDR3 protein is CASSVQWGPLSYNEQFF. CDR3 nucleotide sequence: TGTGCCAGCAGCGTCCAATGGGGACCACTTTCCTACAATGAGCAGTTCTTC. The genes are TRBV9 and TRBJ2-1; D possibly uses TRBD1 or TRBD2 (5 bases each). The CDR3 length is 17 residues. Germline V gene data show CDR1 as SGDLS and CDR2 as YYNGEE. Trimming stripped 2 bases from V and 1 base from J, with 16 bases between.

The chain recombines TRBV10-3 with TRBJ2-7; no clear D. This CDR3 has 14 amino acids. V lost 8 bases and J lost 7, with 21 bases in between. The germline CDR1 and CDR2 sequences are ENHRY and SYGVKD. CDR3 loop: CAIANNGRMGEQYF. The CDR3 nucleotides read TGTGCCATCGCAAACAACGGCCGAATGGGTGAGCAGTACTTC.